Included here is one T cell receptor beta chain sequence, with context. Gene labels here are mouse ones. The read comes to an end 1 residue before the CDR3 does, leaving the germline J gene to fill in the end. Time point given: mouse harvest day 7 after allogeneic transplant. The graft held 10^6 splenic CD5+ T cells and 10^7 T-cell-depleted bone marrow cells. The sample belongs to a study of tissue T cells after allogeneic stem cell transplantation. TCRdb's copy holds only in-frame clones and misses some; the assay was immunoSEQ multiplex PCR. This sample has approximately 6,200 clones, with 46% found just once. CDR3 length: 16 amino acids. The V gene's germline CDR1 is SGHLS and CDR2 HYDKME. The trim removed 4 bases at V and 0 bases at J, leaving 5 bases unmatched.

Source material: skin. The TCR comes from a female BALB/c mouse given C57BL/6 T cells with graft-versus-host disease after an allogeneic hematopoietic cell transplant. The chain has TRBV12-2 and TRBJ2-3; 11 bases are shared with TRBD2. CDR3 DNA, as far as it was read: TGTGCCAGCTCCCCGGGACTGGGGGCTAGTGCAGAAACGCTGTAT. It specifies CASSPGLGASAETLY. The CDR3 in full is CASSPGLGASAETLYF.